This T cell receptor beta chain was captured in a study of T-cell reconstitution after alpha-beta-depleted transplantation in children. Study-wide results and limits: Newly produced T cells mostly provided counts and TCRbeta diversity after one year, as hyperexpanded clones declined. Alpha-beta T cells about two months after transplant reportedly derived from several hundred expanded graft clones. Recipient T cells and thymic progenitors that survived were the source of the high TCRbeta diversity seen at day 60 in some patients.

This clonotype was observed at least ten times. What it binds is not known. A TCRbeta library incorporating unique molecular identifiers was prepared. TCRdb recomputed calls from the PCR reads with MiXCR, one row per CDR3 protein. The table records about 180,000 distinct CDR3 sequences, more than 9.5% of them present only once. With 3 bases removed from V and 2 bases from J, the gap between germline ends came to 20 bases. Germline V lookup: CDR1 SGHAT, CDR2 FQNNGV. The CDR3 totals 17 residues. The chain combines TRBV11-2 with TRBJ2-7, with unresolved D. This sample comprised PBMCs, obtained before TCRalphabeta/CD19-depleted stem cell transplant. This receptor was obtained from a boy younger than 10 with acute myeloid leukemia, due to receive a stem cell transplant. The CDR3 loop reads CASSFYATFNRTYEQYF. The CDR3 DNA reads as TGTGCCAGCAGCTTTTACGCCACCTTTAACCGAACCTACGAGCAGTACTTC. Looking up the rest from reference TRBV11-2 and TRBJ2-7 gives the full variable domain: EAGVAQSPRYKIIEKRQSVAFWCNPISGHATLYWYQQILGQGPKLLIQFQNNGVVDDSQLPKDRFSAERLKGVDSTLKIQPAKLEDSAVYLCASSFYATFNRTYEQYFGPGTRLTVT.